One sample yielded the 7 T cell receptor beta chains listed below, sequenced in a study of identical twins. TCRdb used MiXCR to reprocess the 5' RACE reads, holding one entry per CDR3 protein. Among under 900,000 distinct CDR3 sequences listed, around an eighth were seen once. These records were also assigned to another study, of yellow fever vaccine responses in identical twins.

Sequencing used PBMCs. All receptors derive from a woman aged 18-35 years in good health.

This clonotype was counted only a few times. The V call is TRBV6-2 or TRBV6-3, the J call TRBJ2-7; 10 bases match TRBD2. Germline CDR1 reads MNHEY; CDR2 reads SVGEGT. Losses at the gene ends were 5 bases for V and 6 bases for J; bases not matched to a gene: 10. The length of the CDR3 is 15 residues. In nucleotides, the CDR3 is TGTGCCAGCAGTCCAACTAGCGGGATTCACGGCGAGCAGTACTTC. This sequence encodes CASSPTSGIHGEQYF.

This clonotype turned up a few times. J is TRBJ2-7 and V is TRBV5-5; the match to TRBD1 covers 7 bases. The CDR3 is 15 amino acids. The J segment lost 4 bases and the V segment lost 0 bases, leaving 7 bases of the junction unmatched. Germline values: CDR1 SGHKS, CDR2 YYEKEE (reference sequence). CDR3 DNA sequence: TGTGCCAGCAGCTTGGGACAGGGTATACAGTACGAGCAGTACTTC. Its translation is CASSLGQGIQYEQYF.

The chain combines TRBV9 with TRBJ2-5, with TRBD2 matching 8 bases. The CDR3 contains 18 residues. Germline V gives CDR1 SGDLS, CDR2 YYNGEE. The ends lost 3 bases at V and 8 bases at J; junction bases unmatched: 21. DNA of the CDR3: TGTGCCAGCAGCGAGGGCCCCGGGGGTGTGGGTGCGGGGGGTACCCAGTACTTC. Protein: CASSEGPGGVGAGGTQYF.

This clonotype was counted a few times. This sequence joins TRBV3-1 and TRBJ1-1; no reliable D call. This CDR3 has 11 amino acids. Germline V lookup: CDR1 LGHDT, CDR2 YNNKEL (reference sequence). V shed 10 bases and J shed 4 bases, with 10 bases lying between them. The CDR3 is CATGKATEAFF. The CDR3 DNA sequence: TGTGCCACCGGTAAAGCCACTGAAGCTTTCTTT.

The sample holds a few counts of this clonotype. The genes are TRBV19 and TRBJ2-3; the D is unclear. CDR1 and CDR2 from the germline V gene are LNHDA and SQIVND (reference sequence). V gave up 7 bases and J gave up 1 base, with 12 bases separating them. The CDR3 has 14 amino acids. The CDR3 region has the DNA TGTGCCAGTACCAGAACGGTGGGCACAGATACGCAGTATTTT. It encodes CASTRTVGTDTQYF. The full variable domain, completed using reference TRBV19 and TRBJ2-3, is DGGITQSPKYLFRKEGQNVTLSCEQNLNHDAMYWYRQDPGQGLRLIYYSQIVNDFQKGDIAEGYSVSREKKESFPLTVTSAQKNPTAFYLCASTRTVGTDTQYFGPGTRLTVL.

This clonotype was seen repeatedly, ten times or more. The J gene is TRBJ2-3, the V gene TRBV2; no reliable D call. V was clipped by 9 bases and J by 0 bases, with 13 bases between them. The CDR3 runs to 14 residues. Germline V gives CDR1 SNHLY, CDR2 FYNNEI. Written as DNA, the CDR3 is TGTGCCAGACAGACTGGAACTAGCACAGATACGCAGTATTTT. Translation: CARQTGTSTDTQYF.

This clonotype was detected ten times or more. This chain connects TRBV28 to TRBJ2-7, with TRBD1 identical over 9 bases. This CDR3 is 15 amino acids long. Germline CDR1 and CDR2: MDHEN and SYDVKM. Trimming at V came to 1 base and at J to 7 bases, leaving 8 bases not matched to a gene. This CDR3 is CASSLSWTGAKEQYF. CDR3 DNA: TGTGCCAGCAGTTTATCTTGGACAGGGGCTAAGGAGCAGTACTTC.